One and the same sample provided the 2 T cell receptor beta chains below, sequenced in a study of identical twins. In TCRdb, the 5' RACE reads were re-called with MiXCR into one record per CDR3 protein. The profile shows hundreds of thousands of distinct CDR3 sequences, 20% to 25% of them singletons. These data were also reused for a study on T cells expressing NK-cell markers.

The sequenced sample was CD4+ T cells sorted from blood. These receptors originate from a woman between 18 and 29 years old in good health.

The rearrangement links TRBV15 to TRBJ2-7, with a weak D call TRBD1 (6 bases). Per germline, CDR1 LNHNV and CDR2 YYDKDF (reference sequence). Trimming removed 1 base from V and 2 bases from J, with 9 bases in between. The CDR3 totals 14 residues. CDR3 sequence: CATSRAGGAYEQYF. The CDR3 DNA sequence: TGTGCCACCAGCAGAGCTGGGGGCGCCTACGAGCAGTACTTC. Supplemented by reference TRBV15 and TRBJ2-7, the full variable domain reads DAMVIQNPRYQVTQFGKPVTLSCSQTLNHNVMYWYQQKSSQAPKLLFHYYDKDFNNEADTPDNFQSRRPNTSFCFLDIRSPGLGDTAMYLCATSRAGGAYEQYFGPGTRLTVT.

The genes are TRBV7-2 and TRBJ2-5; TRBD1 might be the D (6 bases). CDR1 SGHTA and CDR2 FQGNSA come from the germline V gene. V was shortened by 10 bases and J by 5 bases, with 17 bases between the two germline ends. The CDR3 runs to 13 residues. CDR3 in amino acids: CATGAGNGETQYF. CDR3 nucleotide sequence: TGTGCCACAGGGGCAGGGAACGGGGAGACCCAGTACTTC. Variable domain in full (rest from reference TRBV7-2 and TRBJ2-5): GAGVSQSPSNKVTEKGKDVELRCDPISGHTALYWYRQSLGQGLEFLIYFQGNSAPDKSGLPSDRFSAERTGGSVSTLTIQRTQQEDSAVYLCATGAGNGETQYFGPGTRLLVL.